This T cell receptor beta chain was identified in a study of blood T cells in healthy people across ages. Together with a sample-barcoded 5' primer, a J-beta primer mix was included in a second PCR lasting about 7 to 11 cycles. TCRdb reprocessed the 5' RACE reads via MiXCR and lists one record per CDR3 protein. The sample contains roughly 700,000 distinct CDR3 sequences, more than 20% of which appear only once. Germline V CDR1 and CDR2: LGHNA, YSLEER. The CDR3 is 16 residues long. V lost 4 bases, J lost 2 bases, and 15 bases lay in between. This clonotype has a handful of counts. These same data were also listed under a study on T cells of mothers and their children.

This clonotype originated in a boy aged 10-17 years in good health. The sample taken for sequencing was blood. This chain uses TRBV4-3 with TRBJ1-3, with D unclear. CDR3 residues: CASSPDPYGAGNTIYF. CDR3 DNA sequence: TGCGCCAGCAGCCCGGACCCATATGGAGCTGGAAACACCATATATTTT.